The source of this TCR beta chain is a study of cytomegalovirus exposure and HLA in healthy donors. Comments on this clone: The antigen is not known.

Study conclusions and caveats: Evidence from a later analysis indicated that most CMV-associated TCR beta chains looked HLA-restricted.

The study ran its PCR with 60 Vbeta and 13 Jbeta primers. TCRdb keeps only in-frame clones here, not all; method: immunoSEQ multiplex PCR. The sample yields about 190,000 clones, around four fifths seen once. Germline CDR1 is MDHEN and CDR2 is SYDVKM. J lost 2 bases, V lost 5 bases, and 11 bases had no gene match. The CDR3 totals 16 residues. Sequencing input: PBMCs. The rearrangement uses TRBV28 and TRBJ1-2; 7 nucleotides align to TRBD1. The sequence derives from a man in his forties or fifties in good health and CMV-seropositive. The CDR3 spells CASSGTEPNPNYGYTF. The CDR3 bases are TGTGCCAGCAGTGGGACAGAGCCGAACCCCAACTATGGCTACACCTTC.